The source of this T cell receptor (beta chain) is a study of brain T cells in children with intractable seizures. Trimming pared 3 bases from V and 0 bases from J, leaving 15 bases between. Germline V CDR1 and CDR2: SGHTA, FQGNSA. The CDR3 extends over 17 amino acids. General study findings and limits: Pre- and post-surgery blood differed in depth, so pre-surgery absences may be undersampling.

Profiling relied on immunoSEQ multiplex PCR, and the TCRdb table lists in-frame clones only, not all of them. Of about 80,000 clones listed, around nine tenths are singletons. Sequencing was limited to surgery cases with top T cell transcript signatures in brain tissue. Pre-surgery treatment included at least one anti-epileptic drug. On this clone: Its antigen is unidentified.

The clonotype comes from a girl between 2 and 10 years old with Rasmussen encephalitis and intractable seizures. Sample: peripheral blood, taken at surgery. The chain couples TRBV7-2 to TRBJ1-3; perhaps TRBD1 as D (5 bases). The DNA of the CDR3 is TGTGCCAGCAGCTTTGGGACGGGAATAAACTCTGGAAACACCATATATTTT. Its protein is CASSFGTGINSGNTIYF.